These 23 T cell receptor beta chains were all obtained from the same sample, sequenced in a study of blood T cells in healthy people across ages. Alongside a J-beta primer mix, a sample-barcoded 5' primer served in a second PCR lasting 7 to 11 cycles. TCRdb processed the 5' RACE reads anew with MiXCR; each CDR3 protein has one entry. This table has about 650,000 distinct CDR3 sequences, 32% appearing once. Sequenced material: blood. The receptors were gathered from a woman of 80 years or more in good health.

This clonotype came up many times. The chain uses TRBV20-1 and TRBJ2-3; D remains unclear. V shed 3 bases and J shed 6 bases, with 10 bases lying between them. Germline V lookup: CDR1 DFQATT, CDR2 SNEGSKA (reference sequence). There are 12 residues in the CDR3. The CDR3 spells CSASRDGDTQYF. The CDR3, as DNA: TGCAGTGCTAGTCGTGACGGCGATACGCAGTATTTT.

This clonotype was observed a few times. V usage is TRBV6-2 or TRBV6-3 and J usage is TRBJ2-2, with 8 positions matching TRBD2. The CDR3 length is 15 residues. Germline lookup yields CDR1 MNHEY and CDR2 SVGEGT. Germline trimming cut 2 bases from V and 3 bases from J; bases unmatched to any gene: 2. CDR3 sequence (DNA): TGTGCCAGCAGTTACACCGGGGGGGACACCGGGGAGCTGTTTTTT. Translation: CASSYTGGDTGELFF.

To note about this clonotype: A much larger clone lies a single base off, so this may be a read error. The chain has TRBV19 and TRBJ2-7, with 12 positions matching TRBD2. The junction had 13 bases not matched to a gene; V was cut back by 6 bases and J by 7 bases. This CDR3 region has 16 residues. CDR1 and CDR2 from the germline V gene are LNHDA and SQIVND (reference sequence). In DNA form, the CDR3 reads TGTGCCAGTAGCGATACTAGCGGGGGGAATATCAATGAGCAGTACTTC. It yields the protein CASSDTSGGNINEQYF.

Only a few counts were recorded for this clonotype. The chain recombines TRBV30 with TRBJ2-5; D may be TRBD2 (7 bases). The CDR3 has 13 amino acids. Trimming took off 5 bases at V and 4 bases at J, with 14 bases between the two ends. Germline lookup yields CDR1 GTSNPN and CDR2 SVGIG (reference sequence). For the CDR3, the DNA is TGTGCCTGGGGGCGGGGGCGCAGAGAGACCCAGTACTTC. Its protein product is CAWGRGRRETQYF.

A few counts support this clonotype. CDR3 amino acids: CASSLDGTVEKLFF. CDR3 sequence (DNA): TGTGCCAGCAGCTTAGATGGGACAGTGGAAAAACTGTTTTTT. The chain uses TRBV7-9 and TRBJ1-4; TRBD1 agrees at 7 bases. Germline CDR1 and CDR2: SEHNR and FQNEAQ (reference sequence). The CDR3 covers 14 residues. With 1 base clipped from V and 8 bases from J, the junction kept 4 bases outside the gene matches.

This clonotype has more than one count but fewer than ten. A much bigger clone sits one base away, suggesting this may be a read error. The chain combines TRBV7-3 with TRBJ2-5, with 8 bases fitting TRBD2. The end of the DNA fits TRBJ2-7 better, so the J call may be wrong. The CDR3 length is 14 residues. CDR1 is SGHTA, CDR2 FQGTGA, per germline. This CDR3 is CASSLKAGAGEQYF. CDR3 DNA sequence: TGTGCCAGCAGCTTAAAAGCGGGGGCCGGCGAGCAGTACTTC.

In DNA form, the CDR3 reads TGCGCCAGCAGCTTGGGGACAGGGAAGGCTTTCTTT. Protein sequence: CASSLGTGKAFF. The rearrangement links TRBV5-1 to TRBJ1-1; 8 nucleotides match TRBD1. CDR1 is SGHRS and CDR2 is YFSETQ in the germline V gene. The CDR3 is made up of 12 amino acids. J lost 11 bases, V lost 0 bases, and 3 bases had no gene match.

This chain links TRBV3-1 with TRBJ1-1, with a tentative D call TRBD1 (6 bases). Germline V gene data show CDR1 as LGHDT and CDR2 as YNNKEL (reference sequence). With 6 bases removed from V and 0 bases from J, the gap between germline ends came to 11 bases. This CDR3 region has 14 residues. CDR3 DNA: TGTGCCAGCAGACAGGGTCCCATGAACACTGAAGCTTTCTTT. Its protein is CASRQGPMNTEAFF.

This clonotype was counted between two and nine times. The V gene is TRBV11-3, the J gene TRBJ2-1; tentatively, D is TRBD1 (6 bases). Trimming shortened V by 5 bases and J by 1 base, and 15 bases separated the two germline ends. CDR1 is SGHNT, CDR2 YENEEA, per germline. The CDR3 loop spans 16 amino acids. The CDR3 here is CASSLFTGSSYNEQFF. CDR3 bases: TGTGCCAGCAGCCTCTTTACAGGGAGTTCCTACAATGAGCAGTTCTTC.

This sequence joins TRBV5-1 and TRBJ2-5, with 15 bases identical to TRBD2. This CDR3 comprises 17 residues. The V and J ends lost 4 bases and 4 bases, in that order; junction bases with no gene match: 8. Germline V lookup: CDR1 SGHRS, CDR2 YFSETQ. The CDR3 DNA reads as TGCGCCAGCAGCGCAAACCCGGGACTAGCGGGGGGAGAGACCCAGTACTTC. Translating gives CASSANPGLAGGETQYF. The full variable domain, completed using reference TRBV5-1 and TRBJ2-5, is KAGVTQTPRYLIKTRGQQVTLSCSPISGHRSVSWYQQTPGQGLQFLFEYFSETQRNKGNFPGRFSGRQFSNSRSEMNVSTLELGDSALYLCASSANPGLAGGETQYFGPGTRLLVL.

This clonotype was seen repeatedly, ten times or more. V usage is TRBV7-9 and J usage is TRBJ2-3, with 11 bases aligning to TRBD2. V lost 8 bases, J lost 1 base, and 5 bases stayed unmatched. This CDR3 comprises 15 residues. The germline gives CDR1 SEHNR, CDR2 FQNEAQ (reference sequence). The CDR3 bases are TGTGCCAGCGGGGAACTAGCGGGGGGCACAGATACGCAGTATTTT. Its translation: CASGELAGGTDTQYF.

The table lists this clonotype with many counts. The genes are TRBV5-1 and TRBJ1-1; 7 bases agree with TRBD1. J gave up 1 base and V 4 bases, and 7 bases lay outside the gene matches. Germline-derived CDR1 and CDR2 are SGHRS and YFSETQ. The CDR3 has 15 amino acids. This CDR3 reads CASSARQGPNTEAFF. The CDR3 coding sequence is TGCGCCAGCAGCGCTCGACAGGGCCCGAACACTGAAGCTTTCTTT.

This clonotype was found many times. A read error may be the cause here, since a much bigger clone is one base away. CDR3 in amino acids: CSAREGRTGYGYTF. In nucleotides, the CDR3 is TGCAGTGCTAGAGAGGGTAGGACAGGCTATGGCTACACCTTC. The rearrangement joins TRBV20-1 to TRBJ1-2; TRBD1 matches at 7 bases. The trim removed 0 bases at V and 4 bases at J, leaving 5 bases unmatched. The germline CDR1 and CDR2 sequences are DFQATT and SNEGSKA (reference sequence). The CDR3 is made up of 14 amino acids.

Worth noting for this clonotype: A read error may be the cause here, since a much bigger clone is one base away. The V and J genes are TRBV28 and TRBJ2-5, with 7 positions matching TRBD1. The DNA end is more similar to TRBJ2-7, so the J call may be wrong. This CDR3 has 14 amino acids. Germline CDR1 and CDR2: MDHEN and SYDVKM. CDR3 sequence (DNA): TGTGCCAGCAGGTTCGGGACAGTGATATACGAGCAGTACTTC. It is translated as CASRFGTVIYEQYF.

This clonotype was observed many times. The V gene is TRBV20-1, the J gene TRBJ2-7, with D perhaps matching TRBD2 (7 bases). CDR3 length equals 14 residues. Germline V gene sequence: CDR1 DFQATT, CDR2 SNEGSKA (reference sequence). Trimming cost V 5 bases and J 2 bases, with 16 bases left between them. CDR3 sequence: CSASRGGGAYEQYF. CDR3 in DNA: TGCAGTGCTTCCAGGGGAGGGGGGGCCTACGAGCAGTACTTC.

The chain recombines TRBV15 with TRBJ2-5; 7 nucleotides agree with TRBD1. The J call is uncertain, as TRBJ2-7 better fits the DNA end. Looked up from germline, CDR1 is LNHNV and CDR2 is YYDKDF (reference sequence). The CDR3 extends over 22 amino acids. CDR3 sequence reads: CATSRDPLKLIPGIETGNEQYF. CDR3 coding DNA: TGTGCCACCAGCAGAGATCCCCTTAAGCTGATCCCTGGAATTGAGACAGGGAACGAGCAGTACTTC.

This sequence joins TRBV20-1 and TRBJ2-7, with D perhaps matching TRBD1 or TRBD2 (5 bases each). The last part of the DNA fits TRBJ2-5 better; the J call may be wrong. The CDR3 spans 12 residues. Germline V CDR1 and CDR2: DFQATT, SNEGSKA (reference sequence). The CDR3 spells CSAPDGGETQYF. In DNA form, the CDR3 reads TGCAGTGCTCCCGATGGGGGAGAGACCCAGTACTTC.

In the case of this clonotype: A much larger clone sits a single nucleotide away, making a read error possible. The chain couples TRBV20-1 to TRBJ2-1; 9 positions match TRBD1. The CDR3 spans 13 residues. CDR1 and CDR2 (germline): DFQATT, SNEGSKA (reference sequence). CDR3 region: CSAGDRGKETQFF. The CDR3 DNA reads TGCAGTGCTGGAGACAGGGGGAAAGAGACCCAGTTCTTC.

Points on this clonotype: A much larger clone lies one base from this, so it may be a read error. The chain couples TRBV27 to TRBJ2-5; 8 bases line up with TRBD2. The CDR3 consists of 13 residues. The trim removed 3 bases at V and 11 bases at J, leaving 8 bases unmatched. The germline CDR1 and CDR2 sequences are MNHEY and SMNVEV (reference sequence). The CDR3 loop is CASSFGGVGEQYF. DNA for the CDR3: TGTGCCAGCAGTTTCGGGGGGGTTGGGGAGCAGTACTTC.

As regards this clonotype: A read error may be the cause here, since a much bigger clone is one base away. The chain combines TRBV11-2 with TRBJ2-7; 7 bases fit TRBD2. Trimming took 5 bases from V and 4 from J; bases not matched to a gene: 8. Germline CDR1 SGHAT, CDR2 FQNNGV. The CDR3 is made up of 14 amino acids. DNA of the CDR3: TGTGCCAGCAGCGCCCGGGGGAGGGGTTACGAGCAGTACTTC. It encodes CASSARGRGYEQYF.

The chain has TRBV7-2 and TRBJ2-6; D is possibly TRBD1 (5 bases). Germline V gene sequence: CDR1 SGHTA, CDR2 FQGNSA. Trimming cost V 1 base and J 0 bases, with 13 bases left between them. This CDR3 is built from 18 residues. The CDR3 is CASSLVAGPFSGANVLTF. The CDR3 nucleotides read TGTGCCAGCAGCTTAGTGGCAGGGCCCTTCTCTGGGGCCAACGTCCTGACTTTC.

This clonotype was seen more than once but under ten times. The chain joins TRBV27 to TRBJ1-5; the D gene is possibly TRBD1 (6 bases). This CDR3 comprises 17 residues. Per germline, CDR1 MNHEY and CDR2 SMNVEV (reference sequence). V dropped 4 bases and J dropped 2 bases, with 18 bases sitting between them. CDR3 sequence reads: CASSSRQSGVGNQPQHF. DNA for the CDR3: TGTGCCAGCAGTTCACGCCAGTCAGGGGTGGGCAATCAGCCCCAGCATTTT.

In its sample, this clonotype was seen many times. The chain carries TRBV6-1 and TRBJ1-2; TRBD1 might be the D (6 bases). The V end lost 7 bases, the J end lost 1 base, and 13 bases lay between the germline ends. The V gene's germline CDR1 is MNHNS and CDR2 SASEGT. The CDR3 consists of 14 residues. CDR3 DNA: TGTGCCAGCACTTTAACAGGGATTAACTATGGCTACACCTTC. Encoded protein: CASTLTGINYGYTF.